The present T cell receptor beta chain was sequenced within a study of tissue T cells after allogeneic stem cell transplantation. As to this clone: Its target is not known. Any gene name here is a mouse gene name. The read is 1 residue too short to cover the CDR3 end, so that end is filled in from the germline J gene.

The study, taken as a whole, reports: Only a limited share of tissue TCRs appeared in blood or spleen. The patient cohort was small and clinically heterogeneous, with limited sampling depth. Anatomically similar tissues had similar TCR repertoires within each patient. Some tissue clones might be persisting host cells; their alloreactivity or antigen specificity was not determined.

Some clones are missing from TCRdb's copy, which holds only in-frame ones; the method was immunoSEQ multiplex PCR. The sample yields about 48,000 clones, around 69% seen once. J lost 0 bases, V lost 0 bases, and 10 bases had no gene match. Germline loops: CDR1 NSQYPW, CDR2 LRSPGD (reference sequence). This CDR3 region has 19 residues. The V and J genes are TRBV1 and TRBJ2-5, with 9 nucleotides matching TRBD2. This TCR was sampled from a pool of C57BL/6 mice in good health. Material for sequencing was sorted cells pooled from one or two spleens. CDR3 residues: CTCSADQFNWGDNQDTQYF. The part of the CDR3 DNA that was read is TGCACCTGCAGTGCAGATCAATTTAACTGGGGGGATAACCAAGACACCCAGTAC.